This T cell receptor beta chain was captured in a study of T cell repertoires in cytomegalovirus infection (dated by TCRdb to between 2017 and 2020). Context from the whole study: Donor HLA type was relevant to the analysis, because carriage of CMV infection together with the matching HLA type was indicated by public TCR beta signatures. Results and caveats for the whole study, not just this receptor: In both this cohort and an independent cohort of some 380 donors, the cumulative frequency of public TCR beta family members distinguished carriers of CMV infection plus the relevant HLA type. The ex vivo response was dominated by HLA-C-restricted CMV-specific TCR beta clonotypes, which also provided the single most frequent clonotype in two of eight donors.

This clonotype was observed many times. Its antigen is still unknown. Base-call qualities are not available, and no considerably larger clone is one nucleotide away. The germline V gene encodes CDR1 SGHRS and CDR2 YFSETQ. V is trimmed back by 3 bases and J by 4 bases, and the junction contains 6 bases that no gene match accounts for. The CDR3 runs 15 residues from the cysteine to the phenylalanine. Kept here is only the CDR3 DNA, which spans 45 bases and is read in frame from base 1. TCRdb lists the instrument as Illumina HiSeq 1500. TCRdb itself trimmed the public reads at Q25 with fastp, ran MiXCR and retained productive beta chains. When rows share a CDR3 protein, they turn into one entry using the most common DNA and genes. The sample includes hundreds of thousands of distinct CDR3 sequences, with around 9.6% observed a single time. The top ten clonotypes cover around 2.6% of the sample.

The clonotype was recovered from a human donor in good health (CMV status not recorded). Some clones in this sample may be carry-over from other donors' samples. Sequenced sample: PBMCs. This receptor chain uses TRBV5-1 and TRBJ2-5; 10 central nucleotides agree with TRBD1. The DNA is TGCGCCAGCAGCTCGGGACAGGGGAGAGGAGAGACCCAGTACTTC. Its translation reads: CASSSGQGRGETQYF. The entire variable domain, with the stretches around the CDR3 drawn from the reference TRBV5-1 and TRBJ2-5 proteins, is KAGVTQTPRYLIKTRGQQVTLSCSPISGHRSVSWYQQTPGQGLQFLFEYFSETQRNKGNFPGRFSGRQFSNSRSEMNVSTLELGDSALYLCASSSGQGRGETQYFGPGTRLLVL.